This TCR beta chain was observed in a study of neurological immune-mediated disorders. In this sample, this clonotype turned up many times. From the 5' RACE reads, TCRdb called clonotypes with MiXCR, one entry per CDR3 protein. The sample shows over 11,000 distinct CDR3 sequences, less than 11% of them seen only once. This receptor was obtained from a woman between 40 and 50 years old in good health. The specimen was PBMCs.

The CDR3 protein is CASSFLTSGRVTDTQYF. CDR3 nucleotide sequence: TGTGCCAGCAGTTTCCTCACTAGCGGGAGGGTCACAGATACGCAGTATTTT. The chain employs TRBV27 and TRBJ2-3; 13 nucleotides agree with TRBD2. Germline V gives CDR1 MNHEY, CDR2 SMNVEV (reference sequence). CDR3 size: 17 residues. J gave up 2 bases and V 3 bases, and 5 bases lay outside the gene matches.